Following are 32 T cell receptor beta chains from one sample sequenced in a study of tumor and adjacent non-tumor tissue in lung cancer. TCRbeta libraries were built with three rounds of nested PCR, modified from ARM-PCR. TCRdb used MiXCR to reprocess the multiplex PCR reads, holding one entry per CDR3 protein. The sample shows 75,000 to 100,000 distinct CDR3 sequences, less than 75% of them seen only once. The template was RNA from unsorted bulk tissue. Sequencing was done on a sample of lung tumor tissue. These TCRs come from a man aged 55 to 70 with non-small cell lung cancer.

This clonotype showed up many times. The chain employs TRBV5-6 and TRBJ1-5, with D hard to call. The CDR3 has 17 amino acids. Per the germline V gene, CDR1 is SGHDT and CDR2 is YYEEEE. Trimming took off 4 bases at V and 1 base at J, with 18 bases between the two ends. CDR3 sequence: CASSPSEGRGSNQPQHF. The CDR3 DNA sequence: TGTGCCAGCAGCCCTTCGGAGGGCCGGGGAAGCAATCAGCCCCAGCATTTT.

The rearrangement uses TRBV6-2 or TRBV6-3 and TRBJ1-2; unclear D gene. The CDR3 loop spans 13 amino acids. Trimming pared 0 bases from V and 8 bases from J, leaving 10 bases between. In germline, CDR1 is MNHEY, CDR2 SVGEGT. The CDR3 sequence is CASSYSRVGGYTF. CDR3 sequence (DNA): TGTGCCAGCAGTTACTCACGGGTTGGCGGCTACACCTTC.

The chain recombines TRBV29-1 with TRBJ2-1, with 7 positions matching TRBD1. The CDR3 loop spans 12 amino acids. The germline gives CDR1 SQVTM, CDR2 ANQGSEA. J gave up 11 bases and V 8 bases, and 12 bases lay outside the gene matches. This CDR3 reads CSIDRVSNKQFF. The CDR3 DNA reads as TGCAGCATAGACAGGGTTTCGAATAAGCAGTTCTTC.

This clonotype was seen a few times. This may be a read error: a much more frequent sequence differs by one nucleotide. The chain has TRBV5-6 and TRBJ2-6; 7 bases fit TRBD1. Germline assignment: CDR1 SGHDT and CDR2 YYEEEE. The J segment lost 12 bases and the V segment lost 1 base, leaving 10 bases of the junction unmatched. There are 15 residues in the CDR3. CDR3: CASSLKGTASTVLTF. For the CDR3, the DNA is TGTGCCAGCAGCTTGAAAGGGACAGCCTCAACCGTCCTGACTTTC. Using reference TRBV5-6 and TRBJ2-6 for the parts outside the CDR3, the full variable domain is DAGVTQSPTHLIKTRGQQVTLRCSPKSGHDTVSWYQQALGQGPQFIFQYYEEEERQRGNFPDRFSGHQFPNYSSELNVNALLLGDSALYLCASSLKGTASTVLTFGAGSRLTVL.

Concerning this clonotype itself: A much larger clone lies a single base off, so this may be a read error. The chain combines TRBV27 with TRBJ2-1; TRBD1 matches at 8 bases. This CDR3 has 16 amino acids. Germline lookup yields CDR1 MNHEY and CDR2 SMNVEV (reference sequence). CDR3 region: CASILGPGQVYNEQFF. CDR3 nucleotide sequence: TGTGCCAGCATTTTAGGGCCGGGACAGGTCTACAATGAGCAGTTCTTC.

In regard to this clonotype: A much larger clone differs from this one at a single base, so this may be a read error. CDR3 nucleotides: TGTGCCTGGAGTGAACTAGCGGGAAGTTATACGCAGTATTTT. This translates into CAWSELAGSYTQYF. The chain employs TRBV30 and TRBJ2-3; the match to TRBD2 covers 10 bases. CDR3 size: 14 residues. With 1 base clipped from V and 7 bases from J, the junction kept 5 bases outside the gene matches. Germline values: CDR1 GTSNPN, CDR2 SVGIG (reference sequence).

Worth noting for this clonotype: Since the CDR3 does not end with the conserved phenylalanine or tryptophan, this likely comes from a read error. The chain links TRBV7-9 to TRBJ2-7; 7 positions agree with TRBD1. Looked up from germline, CDR1 is SEHNR and CDR2 is FQNEAQ (reference sequence). V was clipped by 8 bases and J by 4 bases; unmatched bases: 23. The CDR3 has 18 amino acids. The CDR3 coding sequence is TGTGCCAGCGGCCAAGGCGGCACGGACAGGCTACCATCTTACGAGCAGTACCTC. Its translation: CASGQGGTDRLPSYEQYL.

The chain employs TRBV20-1 and TRBJ2-3, with 12 bases lining up with TRBD2. The CDR3 runs to 15 residues. The junction had 11 bases not matched to a gene; V was cut back by 6 bases and J by 7 bases. Per the germline V gene, CDR1 is DFQATT and CDR2 is SNEGSKA (reference sequence). The CDR3 sequence is CSASSGRVGVNTQYF. In nucleotides, the CDR3 is TGCAGTGCCTCTAGCGGGAGGGTCGGGGTAAATACGCAGTATTTT.

The genes are TRBV6-2 or TRBV6-3 and TRBJ1-2; D unclear. Germline loops: CDR1 MNHEY, CDR2 SVGEGT. The ends were cut back, 0 bases at V and 0 bases at J, with 11 bases in the middle. The CDR3 length is 16 residues. The CDR3 sequence is CASSYSRQVANYGYTF. CDR3 in DNA: TGTGCCAGCAGTTACTCTCGGCAGGTCGCTAACTATGGCTACACCTTC.

Comment on this clonotype: A much larger clone sits a single nucleotide away, making a read error possible. V usage is TRBV10-3 and J usage is TRBJ2-7, with D perhaps given as TRBD1 or TRBD2 (5 bases each). The CDR3 runs 13 residues. From germline, CDR1 is ENHRY and CDR2 SYGVKD. This CDR3 is CAMSRDGAYVQYF. The CDR3 nucleotides read TGTGCCATGTCCCGGGACGGAGCCTACGTGCAGTACTTC.

Concerning this clonotype itself: One end of the junction is discordant with germline, which a read error may explain. The chain uses TRBV12-3 or TRBV12-4 and TRBJ2-2; D is possibly TRBD1 or TRBD2 (6 bases each). The CDR3 length is 16 residues. DNA of the CDR3: TGTGCCGGCAGCCCTGGCAGGGGAGGTTGGGTCGGGGAGCTGTTTTTT. Encoded protein: CAGSPGRGGWVGELFF.

This clonotype was detected ten times or more. The V and J genes are TRBV29-1 and TRBJ1-2; 7 nucleotides agree with TRBD1. CDR3 length: 14 residues. Unmatched junction bases numbered 11, after V lost 6 bases and J lost 4 bases. The germline V gene encodes CDR1 SQVTM and CDR2 ANQGSEA. The CDR3 reads CSVPGTDGGYGYTF. The CDR3 DNA follows: TGCAGCGTCCCCGGGACAGATGGGGGCTATGGCTACACCTTC.

This clonotype was found once. The rearrangement links TRBV11-1 to TRBJ2-2; D call uncertain. Trimming took 2 bases from V and 9 from J, leaving 13 bases between them. The CDR3 contains 14 residues. In germline, CDR1 is SGHAT, CDR2 FQDESV (reference sequence). The CDR3 region has the DNA TGTGCCAGCAGCTTACAACAACAGAACAGGGAGCTGTTTTTT. Protein: CASSLQQQNRELFF.

A word on this clonotype: This could be a read error, since a much larger clone is one nucleotide away. The V gene is TRBV10-1, the J gene TRBJ2-3, with 13 positions matching TRBD2. The germline CDR1 and CDR2 sequences are WNHNN and SYGVQD (reference sequence). V trimming: 10 bases; J trimming: 5 bases; junction bases outside the gene matches: 18. CDR3 length equals 18 residues. The CDR3, as DNA: TGCGCCACCATTAAAACCAAGGGACTAGCGGGGAGAGGAGATACGCAGTATTTT. Amino acids: CATIKTKGLAGRGDTQYF.

For this clonotype: A junction boundary mismatches the germline segment, possibly from a read error. The rearrangement uses TRBV4-1 and TRBJ2-2; 9 bases agree with TRBD2. The germline CDR1 and CDR2 sequences are MGHRA and YSYEKL. This CDR3 has 17 amino acids. The CDR3 protein is CTSSQVRLAGLYGELFF. The CDR3 coding sequence is TGCACCAGCAGCCAAGTACGGCTAGCGGGACTTTACGGGGAGCTGTTTTTT.

A remark on this clonotype: A much larger clone sits a single nucleotide away, making a read error possible. The chain has TRBV7-9 and TRBJ1-4; D not certain. Germline V gives CDR1 SEHNR, CDR2 FQNEAQ (reference sequence). V shed 5 bases and J shed 8 bases, with 15 bases lying between them. CDR3 length equals 14 residues. CDR3: CASSHFGGREKLFF. Written as DNA, the CDR3 is TGTGCCAGCAGCCACTTTGGCGGGCGAGAAAAACTGTTTTTT.

This clonotype was observed a handful of times. V and J are TRBV28 and TRBJ1-3; D gene uncertain. The germline gives CDR1 MDHEN, CDR2 SYDVKM. The CDR3 sequence is 15 residues long. The V gene lost 2 bases and the J gene lost 2 bases, with 10 bases spanning the gap. Written as DNA, the CDR3 is TGTGCCAGCAGTTTAGACGGACTAACTGGAAACACCATATATTTT. It translates to CASSLDGLTGNTIYF.

Remarks on this clonotype: An end of the junction differs from the germline gene, which may be a read error. This chain joins TRBV11-1 and TRBJ2-1; 11 positions match TRBD2. Germline CDR1 SGHAT, CDR2 FQDESV (reference sequence). The CDR3 runs to 16 residues. The CDR3 DNA reads as TGTGCCAGCAGCCATCGCTCGACTAGCGGGGAATATGAGCATTTCTTC. Translating it yields CASSHRSTSGEYEHFF.

In regard to this clonotype: A much more abundant neighbour one base away suggests this may be a read error. This chain uses TRBV5-1 with TRBJ2-2; TRBD2 agrees at 15 bases. The CDR3 totals 17 residues. The germline V gene encodes CDR1 SGHRS and CDR2 YFSETQ. The CDR3 nucleotides are TGCGCCAGCAGCCCAGGGACTAGCGGGAGGAACACCGGGGAGCTGCTTTTT. This sequence encodes CASSPGTSGRNTGELLF.

By share, this clonotype ranks as medium-sized. The chain recombines TRBV11-3 with TRBJ2-7; TRBD1 or TRBD2 may be the D gene (6 bases each). The V end lost 4 bases, the J end lost 5 bases, and 24 bases lay between the germline ends. CDR1 and CDR2 (germline): SGHNT, YENEEA. The CDR3 is made up of 17 amino acids. The CDR3 sequence is CASSSHRIGGARNEQYF. As DNA, the CDR3 is TGTGCCAGCAGCTCCCACAGGATCGGGGGCGCGAGAAACGAGCAGTACTTC.

As concerns this clonotype: A much larger clonotype is one base distant, so this may be a read error. The V gene is TRBV5-1, the J gene TRBJ2-7; D tentatively fits TRBD1 or TRBD2 (5 bases each). The CDR3 covers 13 residues. Germline CDR1 reads SGHRS; CDR2 reads YFSETQ. The CDR3 protein is CANSWDVISEQYF. In DNA form, the CDR3 reads TGCGCCAACAGCTGGGACGTGATTTCCGAGCAGTACTTC.

As for this clonotype: A junction boundary mismatches the germline segment, possibly from a read error. The rearrangement uses TRBV4-3 and TRBJ2-1; D is perhaps TRBD2 (6 bases). In germline, CDR1 is LGHNA, CDR2 YSLEER. This CDR3 spans 16 amino acids. CDR3 region: CASSQLTSGAYNELFF. CDR3 nucleotide sequence: TGCGCCAGCAGCCAACTGACTAGTGGGGCATACAATGAGCTGTTCTTC.

A note on this clonotype: One end of the junction does not line up with germline, which may come from a read error. This chain joins TRBV11-2 and TRBJ1-1, with no clear D. Germline-derived CDR1 and CDR2 are SGHAT and FQNNGV. The CDR3 sequence is 16 residues long. CDR3 nucleotides: TGTGTCAGCAGCTTCCGCGACACGTTCCGGAACACTGAAGCTTTCTTT. It yields the protein CVSSFRDTFRNTEAFF. The variable domain in full, completed from reference TRBV11-2 and TRBJ1-1, reads EAGVAQSPRYKIIEKRQSVAFWCNPISGHATLYWYQQILGQGPKLLIQFQNNGVVDDSQLPKDRFSAERLKGVDSTLKIQPAKLEDSAVYLCVSSFRDTFRNTEAFFGQGTRLTVV.

Regarding this clonotype: A read error may be the cause here, since a much bigger clone is one base away. V and J are TRBV13 and TRBJ1-1, with 8 bases that match TRBD1. The V segment lost 7 bases and the J segment 1 base; nucleotides outside the gene matches: 5. CDR3 length: 14 amino acids. CDR1 is PRHDT and CDR2 is FYEKMQ in the germline V gene (reference sequence). As DNA, the CDR3 is TGTGCCAGCATCAGAGGACAGGGGAACACTGAAGCTTTCTTT. This encodes CASIRGQGNTEAFF.

This clonotype occurred a few times. A much larger clone lies a single base off, so this may be a read error. The V and J genes are TRBV29-1 and TRBJ2-1; TRBD2 aligns across 7 bases. Germline CDR1 SQVTM, CDR2 ANQGSEA. CDR3 length equals 12 residues. CDR3 in DNA: TGCGGCGGAACGGGAGGATACAATGAGCAGTTCTTC. It translates to CGGTGGYNEQFF.

Concerning this clonotype: Being one base from a much bigger clone, this may be a read error. V usage is TRBV24-1 and J usage is TRBJ2-1; the D gene is possibly TRBD2 (6 bases). Trimming cost V 4 bases and J 2 bases, with 11 bases left between them. There are 15 residues in the CDR3. In germline, CDR1 is KGHDR, CDR2 SFDVKD. The DNA of the CDR3 is TGTGCCACCAGTGACCCTAGCGTGACCTACAATGAGCAGTTCTTC. This sequence encodes CATSDPSVTYNEQFF.

Details on this clonotype: One end of the junction fails to match germline, which may point to a read error. The CDR3 protein is CASGPHTYTQYF. CDR3 nucleotides: TGTGCCAGCGGACCACACACATATACACAGTATTTT. The chain links TRBV12-3 or TRBV12-4 to TRBJ2-3; D not certain. This CDR3 has 12 amino acids.

This clonotype was counted a single time. The CDR3 nucleotides read TGCAGTGCTTCCTGGGGTCAGGGTGGCATTCGGCCCCAGCATTTT. Its protein is CSASWGQGGIRPQHF. This rearrangement joins TRBV20-1 to TRBJ1-5; D perhaps matches TRBD1 (5 bases). V was clipped by 5 bases and J by 9 bases, with 23 bases between them. CDR1 DFQATT and CDR2 SNEGSKA come from the germline V gene (reference sequence). This CDR3 region has 15 residues.

This clonotype was seen many times. The chain employs TRBV6-1 and TRBJ2-5; D remains ambiguous. This CDR3 region has 12 residues. V was shortened by 8 bases and J by 3 bases, with 10 bases between the two germline ends. The germline V gene encodes CDR1 MNHNS and CDR2 SASEGT. As DNA, the CDR3 is TGTGCCAGCGGGCAGCGAGAAGAGACCCAGTACTTC. This translates into CASGQREETQYF.

On this clonotype itself: An end of the junction does not agree with germline; a read error may underlie this. The chain joins TRBV6-1 to TRBJ2-3; either TRBD1 or TRBD2 may supply D (6 bases each). The CDR3 spans 16 residues. The V gene's germline CDR1 is MNHNS and CDR2 SASEGT. The CDR3 region has the DNA TGTGCCTGCAGTGCCTCGGAGAGGGGGAGGACAGATACGCAGTATTTT. This sequence encodes CACSASERGRTDTQYF.

With regard to this clonotype: The junction differs from germline at one of its ends, possibly a read error. The chain couples TRBV14 to TRBJ1-1, with a possible D match to TRBD1 (5 bases). Looked up from germline, CDR1 is SGHDN and CDR2 is FVKESK. This CDR3 has 15 residues. The CDR3 nucleotides read TGTGCCAGTAGCCAATTCTCAGAGAGGGGCACTGAAGCTTTCTTT. Translated: CASSQFSERGTEAFF.

This clonotype was counted many times. The CDR3 protein is CASSIHSGRGETQYF. Written as DNA, the CDR3 is TGTGCCAGCAGCATCCATAGCGGGAGGGGGGAGACCCAGTACTTC. The V and J genes are TRBV7-9 and TRBJ2-5, with 11 bases lining up with TRBD2. The V segment lost 5 bases and the J segment 5 bases; nucleotides outside the gene matches: 7. This CDR3 has 15 amino acids. Per the germline V gene, CDR1 is SEHNR and CDR2 is FQNEAQ (reference sequence). The variable domain in full, with the rest retrieved from reference TRBV7-9 and TRBJ2-5, is DTGVSQNPRHKITKRGQNVTFRCDPISEHNRLYWYRQTLGQGPEFLTYFQNEAQLEKSRLLSDRFSAERPKGSFSTLEIQRTEQGDSAMYLCASSIHSGRGETQYFGPGTRLLVL.